This T cell receptor beta chain comes out of a study of T cell changes during pregnancy in multiple sclerosis. TCRdb's copy holds only in-frame clones and misses some; the assay was immunoSEQ multiplex PCR. The table records just under 65,000 clones, approximately 94% of them present only once. This CDR3 has 13 residues. The V end was cut by 3 bases, the J end by 6 bases, with 12 bases between. CDR1 and CDR2 (germline): MNHEY, SMNVEV (reference sequence). The source was CD8+ T cells from peripheral blood mononuclear cells, collected in the second trimester of pregnancy. This clonotype originated in a female donor with multiple sclerosis, enrolled in a pregnancy study. The gene calls are TRBV27 and TRBJ2-7; D remains ambiguous. This CDR3 is CASSFGFGSEQYF. The CDR3 bases are TGTGCCAGCAGTTTCGGGTTTGGATCCGAGCAGTACTTC.